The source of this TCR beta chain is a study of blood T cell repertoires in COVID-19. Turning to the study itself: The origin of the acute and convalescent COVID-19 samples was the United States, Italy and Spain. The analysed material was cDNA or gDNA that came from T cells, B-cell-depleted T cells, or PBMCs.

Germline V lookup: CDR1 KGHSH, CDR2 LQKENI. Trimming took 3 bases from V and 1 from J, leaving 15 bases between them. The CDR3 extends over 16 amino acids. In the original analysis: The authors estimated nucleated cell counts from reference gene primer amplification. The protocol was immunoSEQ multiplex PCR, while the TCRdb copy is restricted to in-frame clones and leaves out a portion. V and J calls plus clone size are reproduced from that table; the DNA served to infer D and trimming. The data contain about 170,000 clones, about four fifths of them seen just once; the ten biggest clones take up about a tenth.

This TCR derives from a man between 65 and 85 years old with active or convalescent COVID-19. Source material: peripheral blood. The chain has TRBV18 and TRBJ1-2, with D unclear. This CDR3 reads CASSPTAGMSNYGYTF. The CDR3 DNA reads TGTGCCAGCTCACCGACGGCAGGCATGAGTAACTATGGCTACACCTTC.